This T cell receptor (beta chain) was profiled in a study of T cell repertoires in cytomegalovirus infection. There are 13 residues in the CDR3. Germline V lookup: CDR1 DFQATT, CDR2 SNEGSKA (reference sequence). Trimming removed 6 bases from V and 2 bases from J, with 13 bases in between. Via MiXCR, TCRdb re-called the reads, giving one row per CDR3 protein. The table has around 280,000 distinct CDR3 sequences, roughly 15% seen once; the top ten hold roughly 8.7%. The TCR comes from a human donor in good health (CMV status not recorded). Some clones in this sample may be carry-over from other donors' samples. The V gene is TRBV20-1, the J gene TRBJ2-5; no definite D call. The specimen sequenced was PBMCs. Written as DNA, the CDR3 is TGCAGTGCCTCTCCCCAGCGACAAGAGACCCAGTACTTC. This codes for CSASPQRQETQYF.